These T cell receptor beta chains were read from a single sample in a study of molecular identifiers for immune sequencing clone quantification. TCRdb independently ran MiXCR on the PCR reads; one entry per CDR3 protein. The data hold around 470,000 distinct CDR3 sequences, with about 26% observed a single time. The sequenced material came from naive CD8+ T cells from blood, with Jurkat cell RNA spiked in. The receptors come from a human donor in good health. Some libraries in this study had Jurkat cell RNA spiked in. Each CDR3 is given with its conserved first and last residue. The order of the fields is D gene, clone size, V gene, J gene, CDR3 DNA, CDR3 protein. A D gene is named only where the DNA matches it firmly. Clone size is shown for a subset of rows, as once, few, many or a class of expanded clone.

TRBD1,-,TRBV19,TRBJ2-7,TGTGCCAGTAGCCCTGCCGGGACAGGGGTTGACGAGCAGTACTTC,CASSPAGTGVDEQYF
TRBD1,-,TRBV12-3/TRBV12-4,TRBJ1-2,TGTGCCAGCAGTGCCTGGACAGGGGGGGACTATGGCTACACCTTC,CASSAWTGGDYGYTF
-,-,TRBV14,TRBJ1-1,TGTGCCAGCAGCTCTGTACGATCAACTGAAGCTTTCTTT,CASSSVRSTEAFF
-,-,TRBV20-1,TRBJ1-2,TGCAGTGCTTTCCTGGGCCGTTCAGTCTATGGCTACACCTTC,CSAFLGRSVYGYTF
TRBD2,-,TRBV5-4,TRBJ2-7,TGTGCCAGCAGCGGGGGACTAGAAATCTACGAGCAGTACTTC,CASSGGLEIYEQYF
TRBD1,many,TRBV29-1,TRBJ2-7,TGCAGCGTTGTAGGTCAGGGGGCCTACGAGCAGTACTTC,CSVVGQGAYEQYF
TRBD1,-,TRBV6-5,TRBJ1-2,TGTGCCAGCAGAGCCACAGGGGGCACTACCTATGGCTACACCTTC,CASRATGGTTYGYTF
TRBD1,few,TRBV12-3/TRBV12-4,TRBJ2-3,TGTGCCAGCAGTCTGACAGGGGGTCCTAGCACAGATACGCAGTATTTT,CASSLTGGPSTDTQYF
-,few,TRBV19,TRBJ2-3,TGTGCCAGTAGTATTACCATACTAAACACAGATACGCAGTATTTT,CASSITILNTDTQYF
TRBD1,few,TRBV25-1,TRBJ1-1,TGTGCCAGCAGTGAATGGGACAGTTTGAACACTGAAGCTTTCTTT,CASSEWDSLNTEAFF
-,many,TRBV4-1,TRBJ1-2,TGCGCCAGCAGCCAAGCCTGGGACTTTCCCCCATACTACACCTTC,CASSQAWDFPPYYTF
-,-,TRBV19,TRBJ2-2,TGTGCCAGTAGACGGAGCGATACGAACACCGGGGAGCTGTTTTTT,CASRRSDTNTGELFF
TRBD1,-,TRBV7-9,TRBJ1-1,TGTGCCAGCATCGGGACAGACATGAACACTGAAGCTTTCTTT,CASIGTDMNTEAFF
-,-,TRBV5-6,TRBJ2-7,TGTGCCAGCAGCTTGGGGGCCGGTGATGGTGACGAGCAGTACTTC,CASSLGAGDGDEQYF
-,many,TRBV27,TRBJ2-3,TGTGCCAGCAGTTTATTGGGTCGGACCACTAGCACAGATACGCAGTATTTT,CASSLLGRTTSTDTQYF
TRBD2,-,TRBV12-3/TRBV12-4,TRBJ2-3,TGTGCCAGCAGTTTATGGGGCAGCGGGGTCGATACGCAGTATTTT,CASSLWGSGVDTQYF
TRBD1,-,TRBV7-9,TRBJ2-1,TGTGCCATCAGCTTAGCCCAGGGGGCCGGGAATGAGCAATTCTTC,CAISLAQGAGNEQFF
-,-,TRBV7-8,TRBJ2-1,TGTGCCAGCATCCCGGGGAGCTCCTACAATGAGCAGTTCTTC,CASIPGSSYNEQFF
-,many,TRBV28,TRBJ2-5,TGTGCCAGCAGCCGAGTGGGGGGCGCGTGGGAGACCCAGTACTTC,CASSRVGGAWETQYF
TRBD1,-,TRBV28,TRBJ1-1,TGTGCCAGCGGAATGGGGACAGGGGGAACTGAAGCTTTCTTT,CASGMGTGGTEAFF
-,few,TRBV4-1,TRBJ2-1,TGCGCCAGCAGCCAAGCGGGACTTCGGAGCTCCTACAATGAGCAGTTCTTC,CASSQAGLRSSYNEQFF
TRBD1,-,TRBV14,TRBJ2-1,TGTGCCAGCAGCCAAGATATATACTTAGGGACAGTTGCCAATGAGCAGTTCTTC,CASSQDIYLGTVANEQFF